Listed below are T cell receptor beta chains from one sample, sequenced in a study of cytomegalovirus exposure and HLA in healthy donors. The table came from immunoSEQ multiplex PCR; TCRdb's copy has only in-frame clones and leaves some out. The table shows a few hundred thousand clones, with about 81% occurring only once. The sample comprised PBMCs. These receptors all come from a woman aged 55 to 70 in good health and CMV-seropositive. Both conserved end residues are part of each CDR3. The order of the fields is clone size, V gene, J gene, D gene, CDR3 protein, CDR3 DNA. D genes are given only for firm matches. Clone size is not always given. Where it is, it says once, few, many or a class for expanded clones.

NA	TRBV6-4	TRBJ1-5	NA	CASSVIGENSNQPQHF	TGTGCCAGCAGTGTAATAGGGGAAAATAGCAATCAGCCCCAGCATTTT
once	TRBV14	TRBJ2-3	NA	CASSQDRGSRVTDTQYF	TGTGCCAGCAGCCAAGATCGTGGGAGCCGGGTCACAGATACGCAGTATTTT
few	TRBV29-1	TRBJ2-7	TRBD2	CSVGVSGRFNEQYF	TGCAGCGTGGGGGTGAGCGGGAGGTTCAACGAGCAGTACTTC
NA	TRBV7-2	TRBJ2-1	NA	CASSLAWPGDNEQFF	TGTGCCAGCAGCTTAGCGTGGCCCGGGGACAATGAGCAGTTCTTC
NA	TRBV6-5	TRBJ2-1	TRBD1	CASREGTASYNEQFF	TGTGCCAGCAGAGAGGGGACAGCTTCCTACAATGAGCAGTTCTTC
NA	TRBV9	TRBJ2-6	NA	CASSTQVGSRSIGANVLTF	TGTGCCAGCAGCACCCAGGTGGGGAGCCGTTCAATTGGGGCCAACGTCCTGACTTTC
NA	TRBV15	TRBJ2-5	TRBD2	CATSREGSSGSREHFETQYF	TGTGCCACCAGCAGAGAGGGGAGTAGCGGGAGTAGAGAGCATTTTGAGACCCAGTACTTC
NA	TRBV11-3	TRBJ2-5	NA	CASSSSGGETQYF	TGTGCCAGCAGCTCCTCGGGGGGCGAGACCCAGTACTTC
NA	TRBV7-9	TRBJ1-2	NA	CASSPIAGTLFGYTF	TGTGCCAGCAGCCCTATCGCGGGGACCCTATTCGGCTACACCTTC
NA	TRBV18	TRBJ2-5	TRBD1	CASSPRTGYQTQYF	TGTGCCAGCTCACCCCGGACAGGGTATCAGACCCAGTACTTC
NA	TRBV7-9	TRBJ2-1	TRBD2	CASSQASGSSYNEQFF	TGTGCCAGCAGCCAAGCCAGCGGGAGCTCCTACAATGAGCAGTTCTTC
NA	TRBV5-1	TRBJ2-1	TRBD1	CASSTGDRGNEQFF	TGCGCCAGCAGCACGGGGGACAGGGGCAATGAGCAGTTCTTC
NA	TRBV5-1	TRBJ1-2	TRBD1	CASSLPGQNYGYTF	TGCGCCAGCAGCTTACCGGGACAGAACTATGGCTACACCTTC
NA	TRBV2	TRBJ1-5	TRBD1	CASSGDRANQPQHF	TGTGCCAGCAGTGGGGACAGGGCAAATCAGCCCCAGCATTTT
NA	TRBV6-5	TRBJ1-1	TRBD1	CASTEPGQGSVRTFF	TGTGCCAGCACCGAGCCGGGACAGGGAAGCGTAAGGACTTTCTTT
NA	TRBV28	TRBJ2-7	NA	CASSLGLPYEQYF	TGTGCCAGCAGTTTGGGCCTCCCCTACGAGCAGTACTTC
NA	TRBV5-4	TRBJ2-7	NA	CASSLEYSGLEQYF	TGTGCCAGCAGCTTGGAGTATTCAGGGCTCGAGCAGTACTTC
NA	TRBV28	TRBJ2-6	NA	CASSSLVSGANVLTF	TGTGCCAGCAGTTCCTTAGTTTCTGGGGCCAACGTCCTGACTTTC
NA	TRBV13	TRBJ2-1	TRBD2	CASSLGRGGPYNEQFF	TGTGCCAGCAGCTTAGGCCGGGGGGGCCCTTACAATGAGCAGTTCTTC
NA	TRBV5-6	TRBJ2-3	TRBD2	CASSQDLAGGTDTQYF	TGTGCCAGCAGCCAAGATCTAGCGGGAGGCACAGATACGCAGTATTTT
NA	TRBV5-1	TRBJ1-4	NA	CASSPWTASNEKLFF	TGCGCCAGCAGCCCATGGACAGCCTCGAATGAAAAACTGTTTTTT
NA	TRBV5-1	TRBJ2-5	TRBD2	CASSASTSGGRETQYF	TGCGCCAGCAGCGCCTCGACTAGCGGCGGAAGAGAGACCCAGTACTTC
NA	TRBV5-1	TRBJ1-2	NA	CASSNTGWEYGYTF	TGCGCCAGCAGCAATACGGGGTGGGAGTATGGCTACACCTTC
NA	TRBV18	TRBJ2-2	NA	CASYPGLDTGELFF	TGTGCCAGTTACCCGGGACTCGACACCGGGGAGCTGTTTTTT
few	TRBV5-4	TRBJ1-2	NA	CASSLQDNYGYTF	TGTGCCAGCAGTCTACAGGATAACTATGGCTACACCTTC
NA	TRBV6-1	TRBJ2-7	TRBD1	CASSFRDRGRREQYF	TGTGCCAGCAGTTTCCGGGACAGGGGGCGAAGGGAGCAGTACTTC
once	TRBV14	TRBJ2-3	NA	CASSQDYGTSYTDTQYF	TGTGCCAGCAGCCAAGATTATGGGACAAGCTACACAGATACGCAGTATTTT
NA	TRBV9	TRBJ1-2	TRBD1	CASSARLGTGVDGYTF	TGTGCCAGCAGCGCACGCCTCGGGACAGGGGTTGATGGCTACACCTTC
NA	TRBV19	TRBJ2-1	TRBD2	CASSSTGTSSKFF	TGTGCCAGTAGTTCGACCGGGACTAGCAGTAAGTTCTTC
NA	TRBV6-6	TRBJ1-5	NA	CATDEQGHQPQHF	TGTGCCACGGACGAACAGGGCCATCAGCCCCAGCATTTT
NA	TRBV28	TRBJ2-1	NA	CASSALARVNEQFF	TGTGCCAGCAGTGCCCTGGCTCGGGTCAATGAGCAGTTCTTC
NA	TRBV5-6	TRBJ2-7	NA	CASSFRGGGEQYF	TGTGCCAGCAGCTTCCGGGGTGGAGGGGAGCAGTACTTC
few	TRBV20-1	TRBJ2-7	NA	CSAAITYEQYF	TGCAGTGCCGCTATAACCTACGAGCAGTACTTC
few	TRBV30	TRBJ1-2	TRBD1	CAWSSGTGDYFYGYTF	TGTGCCTGGAGCTCAGGGACAGGGGATTACTTCTATGGCTACACCTTC
NA	TRBV9	TRBJ2-1	TRBD2	CASSVGLAAVNEQFF	TGTGCCAGCAGCGTAGGACTAGCGGCCGTCAATGAGCAGTTCTTC
NA	TRBV6-5	TRBJ2-7	NA	CASSYGAAGDEQYF	TGTGCCAGCAGTTATGGAGCCGCAGGGGACGAGCAGTACTTC
NA	TRBV11-2	TRBJ2-5	NA	CASSLDRGGGEETQYF	TGTGCCAGCAGCTTAGATCGAGGAGGGGGGGAGGAGACCCAGTACTTC
NA	TRBV5-1	TRBJ1-2	NA	CASSLTENYGYTF	TGCGCCAGCAGCTTGACGGAGAACTATGGCTACACCTTC
NA	TRBV2	TRBJ2-6	NA	CASKIDSNAPVSSGANVLTF	TGTGCCAGCAAAATAGACAGTAACGCCCCGGTAAGCTCTGGGGCCAACGTCCTGACTTTC
NA	TRBV28	TRBJ2-7	NA	CASSSGPPASYEQYF	TGTGCCAGCAGTTCTGGGCCTCCTGCCTCCTACGAGCAGTACTTC
NA	TRBV27	TRBJ2-7	TRBD1	CASSLSLLAGGNEQYF	TGTGCCAGCAGTTTATCCCTCCTGGCAGGGGGCAACGAGCAGTACTTC
NA	TRBV28	TRBJ2-1	TRBD2	CASSRAGYNEQFF	TGTGCCAGCAGTCGAGCGGGATACAATGAGCAGTTCTTC
NA	TRBV18	TRBJ2-2	TRBD1	CASSPPDREDTGELFF	TGTGCCAGCTCACCCCCGGACAGGGAGGACACCGGGGAGCTGTTTTTT
once	TRBV6-5	TRBJ1-5	NA	CASSYGQFNQPQHF	TGTGCCAGCAGTTATGGACAGTTTAATCAGCCCCAGCATTTT
NA	TRBV27	TRBJ1-1	NA	CASSPGHGRNTEAFF	TGTGCCAGCAGCCCCGGACATGGAAGAAACACTGAAGCTTTCTTT
NA	TRBV7-9	TRBJ2-7	TRBD2	CASSSISGQSSYEQYF	TGTGCCAGCAGCTCTATTAGCGGGCAGAGCTCCTACGAGCAGTACTTC
NA	TRBV15	TRBJ1-5	TRBD1	CATSPGQYSNQPQHF	TGTGCCACCAGCCCGGGACAGTATAGCAATCAGCCCCAGCATTTT
NA	TRBV7-7	TRBJ2-5	TRBD2	CASRPGLAGETQYF	TGTGCTAGCAGACCAGGACTAGCTGGAGAGACCCAGTACTTC
few	TRBV14	TRBJ1-1	TRBD1	CASSRLDRVNTEAFF	TGTGCCAGCAGCCGCCTGGACAGGGTGAACACTGAAGCTTTCTTT
NA	TRBV9	TRBJ1-3	NA	CASSVQGFDGNTIYF	TGTGCCAGCAGCGTACAGGGTTTTGATGGAAACACCATATATTTT
NA	TRBV5-6	TRBJ1-2	TRBD1	CASSSTGGRGYTF	TGTGCCAGCAGCTCAACAGGGGGTCGGGGCTACACCTTC
once	TRBV7-9	TRBJ2-5	TRBD1	CASSPPTGGAETQYF	TGTGCCAGCAGCCCGCCGACAGGGGGCGCGGAGACCCAGTACTTC
NA	TRBV2	TRBJ2-7	TRBD1	CASGPDREKHF	TGTGCCAGCGGTCCGGACAGGGAGAAGCACTTC
NA	TRBV25-1	TRBJ2-5	TRBD1	CASSPTGTGESGTQYF	TGTGCCAGCTCGCCGACCGGGACAGGGGAATCTGGGACCCAGTACTTC
NA	TRBV2	TRBJ1-2	NA	CASSVRLGQSYGYTF	TGTGCCAGCAGTGTCCGCCTTGGACAGAGCTATGGCTACACCTTC